The TCR beta chain under discussion was sequenced for a study of a mutant IDH1 vaccine in newly diagnosed glioma (dated by TCRdb to the early 2020s). Some background on the complete study: The 30 to 40 treated patients were roughly 62% male and 37.5% female, with a mean age of roughly 40 years. For exploratory analyses, longitudinal TCRB deep sequencing was carried out in roughly 23 treated patients wherever samples were available. Peripheral blood was drawn at six visits: V03 (baseline), V05, V07, V10, V12 and V13. Prior to enrollment, patients had been given standard therapy consisting of radiotherapy alone, temozolomide alone, or radiochemotherapy with temozolomide, with the combination given to most patients.

The time point label on this specimen signifies: baseline, week 1 (first vaccination visit). According to the study, the label for this sample's treatment or condition signals: pre-vaccination baseline after standard-of-care therapy. All donors had newly diagnosed IDH1-mutant astrocytomas of WHO grade 3 or 4 that showed loss of nuclear ATRX. The samples were drawn from NOA16, a multicentre, single-arm, open-label phase I trial in Germany that tested a mutant IDH1 peptide vaccine in humans for the first time. Blood drawn at visit V03 was used as the baseline sample for immunogenicity testing. Genomic DNA for TCRB sequencing was extracted from EDTA blood using the DNeasy Blood and Tissue Kit. Results and caveats for the whole study, not just this receptor: Across multiple MHC alleles, vaccine-induced immune responses were seen in nearly 95% of patients. The authors stated that sample limitations prevented analyses of patient blood samples from being reproduced. Availability determined which PBMC samples were chosen for TCRB deep sequencing. Pseudoprogression seemed to be unrelated to changes in the top peripheral T cell clonotypes found by TCRB sequencing.

The library was prepared using the immunoSEQ multiplex PCR assay. Rearranged TCR beta chain sequences were amplified with the hsTCRB Kit following the manufacturer's protocol. TCRB libraries were sequenced on an Illumina MiSeq. On the authors' methods: The proprietary platform of the kit vendor was used for demultiplexing, trimming and gene mapping. What TCRdb holds here is the immuneACCESS table cut down to in-frame rearrangements. Part of the clones is not present; checked against another copy, under half of the missing clones reflect an unresolved V gene, and the others are unexplained. V, J and clone size are those of that table, while D and trimming were read from the DNA. This sample comprises about 96,000 clones, about 80% of them detected only once. Together, the top ten hold 7.5% of the sample. From the germline V gene (reference sequence), CDR1 is MNHEY and CDR2 is SMNVEV. There are 15 amino acids in the CDR3, from cysteine to phenylalanine inclusive. Only CDR3 DNA remains: 45 bases, in frame from the first base. The junction carries 20 bases between V and J, which are trimmed by 9 bases and 2 bases respectively.

The table lists this clone with a count of one. The target of this receptor is not known. No much larger clone exists at a distance of one base, and base qualities are not known. Rearrangement joined TRBV27 to TRBJ2-7; the D gene is perhaps TRBD1, on 6 matching bases. The sample consisted of PBMCs, taken from a glioma patient treated with radiotherapy, temozolomide or both. This clonotype originated in a man aged 35-49 years with glioma. The CDR3 in this case is CASRLKAGETYEQYF. The DNA reads as follows: TGTGCCAGTCGACTTAAGGCAGGGGAAACCTACGAGCAGTACTTC.